Below, 7 T cell receptor beta chains from the same sample are listed, as sequenced in a study of control samples from healthy donors and cancer patients. Clones were read by immunoSEQ multiplex PCR, and TCRdb kept only the in-frame ones, dropping some. The table records just over 150,000 clones, 90% to 95% of them present only once. Material: blood. The receptor source for this set is a woman aged 40-49 years in good health.

This chain joins TRBV30 and TRBJ1-3, with TRBD1 as a possible D gene (5 bases). The CDR3 consists of 13 residues. Germline-derived CDR1 and CDR2 are GTSNPN and SVGIG (reference sequence). V was shortened by 8 bases and J by 1 base, with 12 bases between the two germline ends. The CDR3 loop is CAGIGASGNTIYF. CDR3 in DNA: TGTGCCGGTATTGGGGCTTCTGGAAACACCATATATTTT.

The V gene is TRBV7-9, the J gene TRBJ2-2, with D possibly matching TRBD1 (6 bases). Germline values: CDR1 SEHNR, CDR2 FQNEAQ (reference sequence). V lost 4 bases and J 0 bases, leaving 9 bases between the germline ends. This CDR3 region has 15 residues. This CDR3 is CASSSGAANTGELFF. In DNA form, the CDR3 reads TGTGCCAGCAGCTCAGGGGCCGCGAACACCGGGGAGCTGTTTTTT.

The V gene is TRBV4-3, the J gene TRBJ1-1, with D maybe TRBD1 (6 bases). The CDR3 loop spans 17 amino acids. Deletions cut 4 bases from V and 5 bases from J, with 23 bases between. Germline assignment: CDR1 LGHNA and CDR2 YSLEER. Written as DNA, the CDR3 is TGCGCCAGCAGCCCAAACACACTTATACAGGGTAGGACTGAAGCTTTCTTT. Amino acid sequence: CASSPNTLIQGRTEAFF.

A single count supports this clone. This sequence joins TRBV6-5 and TRBJ1-2; D is perhaps TRBD1 (5 bases). CDR1 and CDR2 from the germline V gene are MNHEY and SVGAGI. There are 12 residues in the CDR3. Trimming took 6 bases from V and 3 from J, leaving 8 bases between them. CDR3 sequence: CASRGGDYGYTF. In nucleotides, the CDR3 is TGTGCCAGCAGAGGAGGGGACTATGGCTACACCTTC.

This clone was counted a single time. The chain joins TRBV11-2 to TRBJ2-2, with a possible D match to TRBD1 (6 bases). The CDR3 covers 17 residues. CDR1 is SGHAT, CDR2 FQNNGV, per germline. Trimming took 6 bases from V and 4 from J, leaving 21 bases between them. The CDR3 is CASRPARYRERTGELFF. CDR3 in DNA: TGTGCCAGCAGACCGGCTCGCTACAGGGAGCGCACCGGGGAGCTGTTTTTT.

The CDR3 coding sequence is TGTGCCAGCTCACTTGACAGGGGAAGGAACGAGCAGTACTTC. Protein sequence: CASSLDRGRNEQYF. The rearrangement joins TRBV18 to TRBJ2-7, with 8 bases identical to TRBD1. Trimming took 4 bases from V and 5 from J; bases not matched to a gene: 7. The germline gives CDR1 KGHSH, CDR2 LQKENI. This CDR3 contains 14 residues.

This clone was seen once. V is TRBV12-5 and J is TRBJ2-7, with D maybe TRBD2 (6 bases). CDR1 is LGHNT, CDR2 FRNRAP, per germline. V dropped 0 bases and J dropped 4 bases, with 19 bases sitting between them. CDR3 size: 17 residues. The CDR3 coding sequence is TGTGCTAGTGGTTTGGTAAGCAGAGGGGACTCTTTTTACGAGCAGTACTTC. It encodes CASGLVSRGDSFYEQYF.